Presented here are 14 T cell receptor beta chains from one specimen sequenced in a study of T cells after posttransplantation cyclophosphamide listed by TCRdb under 2016. Taken with the paper, the label for treatment or condition translates to: high-dose cyclophosphamide on days +3 and +4 as single-agent GVHD prophylaxis. PTCy patients received busulfan and fludarabine conditioning, a related or unrelated marrow graft, and cyclophosphamide on days +3 and +4. Receptor libraries were prepared by the immunoSEQ multiplex PCR assay. TCRdb took over this immuneACCESS table, retaining in-frame rearrangements with V and J assigned. Such tables are incomplete; in checked studies, under half of the missing clones stem from an unresolved V gene, and the remainder is unexplained. The sample includes 42,000 or so clones, with 90% observed a single time. 2% to 2.5% of the sample is taken by the ten largest. Sequenced here: PBMCs, sampled roughly 60 days after allogeneic stem cell transplant with posttransplant cyclophosphamide. The receptors come from a male patient aged 60 to 75 who received an allogeneic stem cell transplant from a related donor and was CMV-positive. Following a transplant, a fraction of the T cells may be traceable to the graft donor.

This clone appeared once. The J gene is TRBJ2-5, the V gene TRBV7-2; D is possibly TRBD2 (6 bases). The germline V gene has CDR1 SGHTA and CDR2 FQGNSA. The CDR3 is made up of 14 amino acids. V lost 2 bases to trimming and J lost 5 bases, with 12 bases between them. The CDR3 spells CASSLNGGIETQYF. The CDR3 coding sequence is TGTGCCAGCAGCTTAAACGGGGGTATTGAGACCCAGTACTTC.

This rearrangement joins TRBV9 to TRBJ1-3; TRBD1 might be the D (5 bases). This CDR3 contains 17 residues. V shed 4 bases and J shed 0 bases, with 17 bases lying between them. CDR1 SGDLS and CDR2 YYNGEE come from the germline V gene. The CDR3 DNA follows: TGTGCCAGCAGCACGGGGGGTGGGATGAGCTCTGGAAACACCATATATTTT. This sequence encodes CASSTGGGMSSGNTIYF.

The chain combines TRBV30 with TRBJ2-2; 9 bases match TRBD2. The CDR3 consists of 14 residues. The J segment lost 5 bases and the V segment lost 3 bases, leaving 4 bases of the junction unmatched. CDR1 GTSNPN and CDR2 SVGIG come from the germline V gene (reference sequence). The CDR3 spells CAWSLAGFTGELFF. Here the CDR3 DNA reads TGTGCCTGGAGCCTAGCGGGGTTTACCGGGGAGCTGTTTTTT.

The chain links TRBV5-1 to TRBJ1-3; D not resolved. The V gene's germline CDR1 is SGHRS and CDR2 YFSETQ. Trimming left V 1 base short and J 1 base short, with 9 bases between. The CDR3 extends over 15 amino acids. The CDR3 DNA follows: TGCGCCAGCAGCTTGACTGGGGAGTCTGGAAACACCATATATTTT. Protein product: CASSLTGESGNTIYF.

The chain joins TRBV4-1 to TRBJ2-1; TRBD2 aligns across 8 bases. The V segment lost 2 bases and the J segment 6 bases; nucleotides outside the gene matches: 12. This CDR3 region has 17 residues. Germline V CDR1 and CDR2: MGHRA, YSYEKL. Here the CDR3 reads CASSQPGGIQLSNEQFF. The CDR3 region has the DNA TGCGCCAGCAGCCAACCGGGAGGGATCCAATTGTCCAATGAGCAGTTCTTC.

This clone was seen only a few times. The V and J genes are TRBV6-1 and TRBJ1-2, with D uncertain. V was pared by 5 bases and J by 6 bases, with 19 bases between. The CDR3 sequence is 15 residues long. Germline V gives CDR1 MNHNS, CDR2 SASEGT. The CDR3: CASSKRHVRSDGYTF. The CDR3 DNA is TGTGCCAGCAGTAAGCGCCATGTGAGGAGCGATGGCTACACCTTC.

This clone appeared a single time. The V gene is TRBV19, the J gene TRBJ1-2; D perhaps matches TRBD1 (6 bases). V was shortened by 4 bases and J by 2 bases, with 14 bases between the two germline ends. This CDR3 has 15 residues. In germline, CDR1 is LNHDA, CDR2 SQIVND (reference sequence). CDR3 residues: CASSKQPGQNYGYTF. For the CDR3, the DNA is TGTGCCAGTAGTAAACAACCGGGACAAAACTATGGCTACACCTTC.

The chain links TRBV7-7 to TRBJ2-2, with TRBD1 as a possible D gene (6 bases). The germline gives CDR1 SSHAT, CDR2 FNYEAQ (reference sequence). Trimming cost V 4 bases and J 4 bases, with 16 bases left between them. The CDR3 extends over 16 amino acids. In DNA, the CDR3 is TGTGCCAGCAGCTCCCAGGGGACGGGATTCACCGGGGAGCTGTTTTTT. Translation gives CASSSQGTGFTGELFF.

This clone was observed a few times. Other DNA sequences from this sample encode an identical CDR3 as well. The chain links TRBV5-4 to TRBJ1-1; tentative D call: TRBD1 (6 bases). Trimming pared 4 bases from V and 3 bases from J, leaving 13 bases between. Germline loops: CDR1 SGHNT, CDR2 YYREEE (reference sequence). CDR3 length: 14 amino acids. The CDR3 protein is CASSPRGGDTEAFF. The CDR3 nucleotides read TGTGCCAGCAGCCCTAGGGGGGGGGACACTGAAGCTTTCTTT.

V and J are TRBV28 and TRBJ2-5, with 9 bases matching TRBD2. The CDR3 runs 17 residues. Germline assignment: CDR1 MDHEN and CDR2 SYDVKM. Trimming at V came to 3 bases and at J to 5 bases, leaving 13 bases not matched to a gene. In DNA, the CDR3 is TGTGCCAGCAGTTTCTGGGGGGGGCCTAGCGGGGAGGAGACCCAGTACTTC. As protein: CASSFWGGPSGEETQYF.

The chain joins TRBV11-3 to TRBJ1-1; D perhaps matches TRBD1 (5 bases). V was shortened by 2 bases and J by 4 bases, with 8 bases between the two germline ends. Germline V CDR1 and CDR2: SGHNT, YENEEA. The CDR3 contains 13 residues. The CDR3 here is CASSLTGFTEAFF. The CDR3 DNA sequence: TGTGCCAGCAGCTTAACAGGTTTCACTGAAGCTTTCTTT. Filled out from reference TRBV11-3 and TRBJ1-1, the complete variable domain reads EAGVVQSPRYKIIEKKQPVAFWCNPISGHNTLYWYLQNLGQGPELLIRYENEEAVDDSQLPKDRFSAERLKGVDSTLKIQPAELGDSAVYLCASSLTGFTEAFFGQGTRLTVV.

The chain links TRBV6-5 to TRBJ1-6; the D is unclear. Germline V gene lookup returns CDR1 MNHEY and CDR2 SVGAGI. The CDR3 is 16 amino acids. V was cut by 0 bases and J by 10 bases, with 16 bases left in between. In DNA, the CDR3 is TGTGCCAGCAGTTACTCGAGCCGGGTTTCTGGGTCACCCCTCCACTTT. This codes for CASSYSSRVSGSPLHF.

The rearrangement joins TRBV27 to TRBJ2-2, with D possibly TRBD2 on 6 matching bases. CDR3 size: 18 residues. V dropped 5 bases and J dropped 8 bases, with 27 bases sitting between them. Germline-derived CDR1 and CDR2 are MNHEY and SMNVEV (reference sequence). DNA of the CDR3: TGTGCCAGCAGTCTGAGGGCTAGCGAAAAACCGCCGGGGGGGGAGCTGTTTTTT. Encoded protein: CASSLRASEKPPGGELFF.

V and J are TRBV29-1 and TRBJ1-1, with D uncertain. CDR3 length: 12 amino acids. With 3 bases removed from V and 1 base from J, the gap between germline ends came to 6 bases. Germline values: CDR1 SQVTM, CDR2 ANQGSEA. The CDR3 DNA reads TGCAGCGTTGACCCACAGAACACTGAAGCTTTCTTT. It yields the protein CSVDPQNTEAFF.